A selection of T cell receptor beta chains follows, all from one sample in a study of cytomegalovirus exposure and HLA in healthy donors. Only in-frame clones appear in the TCRdb table, and some are missing; sequencing was by immunoSEQ multiplex PCR. The sample gives over 110,000 clones, around 73% of which show up once; 1% to 1.5% is in the top ten. Sequencing was performed on PBMCs. The receptors here all came from a middle-aged woman in good health and CMV-seronegative. CDR3s include the opening cysteine and the closing phenylalanine or tryptophan. Each record gives: D gene, V gene, clone size, J gene, CDR3 DNA, CDR3 protein. D genes are given only for firm matches. The size field is filled for only some rows; it gives once, few, many or a size class.

>.|TRBV5-4|.|TRBJ2-5
TGTGCCAGCAGCTTGGAATACAGCTCTGAGACCCAGTACTTC
CASSLEYSSETQYF
>.|TRBV19|once|TRBJ2-1
TGTGCCAGTAGTAGAGACGGGATTTACAATGAGCAGTTCTTC
CASSRDGIYNEQFF
>TRBD1|TRBV4-1|.|TRBJ2-7
TGCGCCAGCAGCCAAACAGGGGGGACCTACGAGCAGTACTTC
CASSQTGGTYEQYF
>.|TRBV11-1|few|TRBJ1-1
TGTGCCAGCAGCTATGGACTTACGAACACTGAAGCTTTCTTT
CASSYGLTNTEAFF
>.|TRBV6-5|.|TRBJ1-1
TGTGCCAGCAGTGAAGCTCGGAACACTGAAGCTTTCTTT
CASSEARNTEAFF
>TRBD2|TRBV7-6|.|TRBJ2-1
TGTGCCAGCAGCTTAGGGAGCGGGGGCCCCTCCCTTGAGCAGTTCTTC
CASSLGSGGPSLEQFF
>.|TRBV7-3|.|TRBJ2-1
TGTGCCAGCAGCTCATCAGGGGGGACTCTGAATGAGCAGTTCTTC
CASSSSGGTLNEQFF
>.|TRBV4-1|few|TRBJ1-2
TGCGCCAGCAGCCCCCCAACCGAGACAGAAATCTCTATCCATGGCTACACCTTC
CASSPPTETEISIHGYTF
>.|TRBV27|.|TRBJ1-6
TGTGCCAGCAGTTTATCTTACGGCGGCAGGGCAGGGGATAGTTCACCCCTCCACTTT
CASSLSYGGRAGDSSPLHF
>.|TRBV29-1|.|TRBJ2-1
TGCAGCGTCGATCATCCAGCGGGCGGGGCCAATGAGCAGTTCTTC
CSVDHPAGGANEQFF
>TRBD2|TRBV4-2|few|TRBJ2-3
TGTGCCAGCACCCAAGGGAGCGGGGGGACAGATACGCAGTATTTT
CASTQGSGGTDTQYF
>TRBD1|TRBV29-1|.|TRBJ1-2
TGCAGCGTTGTAACCGGGACAGGCTATGGCTACACCTTC
CSVVTGTGYGYTF
>.|TRBV5-1|.|TRBJ1-1
TGCGCCAGCAGCTTACTATTCTTGAACACTGAAGCTTTCTTT
CASSLLFLNTEAFF
>.|TRBV6-6|.|TRBJ1-2
TGTGCCAGCAGTTATTCGCAGGGCTATGGCTACACCTTC
CASSYSQGYGYTF
>.|TRBV5-6|.|TRBJ2-1
TGTGCCAGCAGCCTATACCGGACTTGGGAGTTCTTC
CASSLYRTWEFF
>.|TRBV7-9|.|TRBJ1-2
TGTGCCAGCAGCGCTACAGGGAATCGTGGCTACACCTTC
CASSATGNRGYTF
>TRBD1|TRBV11-3|few|TRBJ2-2
TGTGCCAGCAGCGCCGGGACAGGGTTCATTACGCGGAACACCGGGGAGCTGTTTTTT
CASSAGTGFITRNTGELFF
>TRBD1|TRBV7-9|.|TRBJ1-2
TGTGCCAGCAGCTTACTGGACAGGGGGCACTATGGCTACACCTTC
CASSLLDRGHYGYTF
>.|TRBV14|.|TRBJ2-7
TGTGCCAGCAGCCAAGATCTAGTCTCCTACGAGCAGTACTTC
CASSQDLVSYEQYF
>.|TRBV7-6|.|TRBJ2-6
TGTGCCAGCAGCCCTCCTCTGCGACGGAGCTCTGGGGCCAACGTCCTGACTTTC
CASSPPLRRSSGANVLTF
>TRBD1|TRBV14|.|TRBJ1-6
TGTGCCAGCAGTCCGAACAGGGGTATCAATTCACCCCTCCACTTT
CASSPNRGINSPLHF